What follows are 5 T cell receptor beta chains derived from one specimen sequenced in a study of T cells expressing NK-cell markers (TCRdb year 2020). Libraries were made using 5' RACE. TCRdb records Illumina HiSeq 2000 as the sequencer. Reads reprocessed by TCRdb are summarized as one entry per CDR3 protein sequence, and DNA is absent. The table kept for this sample lists 350,000 to 400,000 distinct CDR3 sequences. The ten largest clones capture around 11% of the sample. Sequencing was done on a sample of blood T cells: a sorted CD56 or NKG2C T cell subset, CD4+ or CD8+ T cells, or bulk PBMC T cells (not recorded which). Receptors were obtained from a woman in her forties or fifties in good health. Donor details come from another sample of the same person, matched by shared clones.

This chain joins TRBV9 and TRBJ2-7. The CDR3 sequence is 13 residues long. Germline V lookup: CDR1 SGDLS, CDR2 YYNGEE. This CDR3 reads CASSVSGSDEQYF.

The chain has TRBV5-6 and TRBJ1-5. CDR1 is SGHDT and CDR2 is YYEEEE in the germline V gene. CDR3 length: 15 amino acids. CDR3 region: CASSLSAGQIVPQHF. The whole variable domain, remainder taken from reference TRBV5-6 and TRBJ1-5, is DAGVTQSPTHLIKTRGQQVTLRCSPKSGHDTVSWYQQALGQGPQFIFQYYEEEERQRGNFPDRFSGHQFPNYSSELNVNALLLGDSALYLCASSLSAGQIVPQHFGDGTRLSIL.

V gene TRBV7-9 combines with J gene TRBJ1-5; TCRdb returns TRBD1, unconfirmable since there is no DNA. Looked up from germline, CDR1 is SEHNR and CDR2 is FQNEAQ (reference sequence). The CDR3 loop spans 16 amino acids. CDR3: CASSPPGQGPNQPQHF.

The CDR3 sequence is CASHLTDMNTEAFF. The chain has TRBV6-5 and TRBJ1-1. The CDR3 length is 14 residues. CDR1 is MNHEY and CDR2 is SVGAGI in the germline V gene.

The chain is built from TRBV4-1 and TRBJ2-7; TCRdb's D call, TRBD2, is unchecked because there is no DNA. This CDR3 is built from 15 residues. Germline V gene lookup returns CDR1 MGHRA and CDR2 YSYEKL. The CDR3 here is CASSQYSGMAYEQYF.